This is a list of T cell receptor beta chains from one sample in a study of blood T cell repertoires in COVID-19. The data were produced by immunoSEQ multiplex PCR, yet TCRdb's version contains in-frame clones alone and is incomplete. Of 200,000 to 300,000 clones detected, just under 90% appear once; the ten largest clones hold over 3.5%. The sample comprised peripheral blood. The receptors originated from a middle-aged woman with acute or convalescent COVID-19. Both conserved end residues are part of each CDR3. The D gene is left open where the match is weak. Expanded clones are given a class, and other clones once, few, many or no size at all.

>.|TRBV5-6|TRBD1|TRBJ1-2
CASSPDRGRAYGYTF
TGTGCCAGCAGCCCTGACAGGGGGCGAGCCTATGGCTACACCTTC
>.|TRBV7-2|TRBD2|TRBJ2-6
CASSIGDYSGANVLTF
TGTGCCAGCAGCATAGGGGACTACTCTGGGGCCAACGTCCTGACTTTC
>once|TRBV5-1|TRBD1|TRBJ1-1
CASSSGQGAVKAFF
TGCGCCAGCAGCTCAGGACAGGGGGCGGTGAAAGCTTTCTTT
>.|TRBV5-1|.|TRBJ2-2
CASSLDRIYTGELFF
TGCGCCAGCAGCTTGGACAGAATTTACACCGGGGAGCTGTTTTTT
>.|TRBV5-4|TRBD2|TRBJ2-3
CASSLAVAGGPLGTDTQYF
TGTGCCAGCAGCTTGGCCGTAGCGGGGGGGCCGTTGGGCACAGATACGCAGTATTTT
>.|TRBV6-5|TRBD1|TRBJ1-1
CASSATGGNTEAFF
TGTGCCAGCAGCGCGACAGGGGGCAACACTGAAGCTTTCTTT
>.|TRBV15|.|TRBJ1-3
CATSRVGRGSGNTIYF
TGTGCCACCAGCAGAGTCGGAAGGGGCTCTGGAAACACCATATATTTT
>.|TRBV6-5|TRBD1|TRBJ1-2
CASSYSTGQGGYTF
TGTGCCAGCAGTTACTCGACGGGACAGGGTGGCTACACCTTC
>few|TRBV6-5|TRBD1|TRBJ1-1
CASRGMTGGHTEAFF
TGTGCCAGCAGGGGGATGACAGGGGGGCACACTGAAGCTTTCTTT
>.|TRBV6-2/TRBV6-3|.|TRBJ1-1
CASSSYGGKNTEAFF
TGTGCCAGCAGTTCTTATGGGGGGAAGAACACTGAAGCTTTCTTT
>.|TRBV7-2|.|TRBJ1-3
CASSLTGRGNTIYF
TGTGCCAGCAGCTTAACAGGTCGGGGAAACACCATATATTTT
>.|TRBV3-1/TRBV3-2|TRBD1|TRBJ1-2
CASSRETGAKGYTF
TGTGCCAGCAGCCGGGAGACAGGGGCGAAGGGCTACACCTTC
>.|TRBV6-5|.|TRBJ2-2
CASRSLDGITGELFF
TGTGCCAGCAGGTCGTTGGACGGGATCACCGGGGAGCTGTTTTTT
>.|TRBV6-5|.|TRBJ1-1
CASSLGTGSAFF
TGTGCCAGCAGTTTAGGCACCGGGTCAGCTTTCTTT
>.|TRBV7-8|TRBD1|TRBJ1-5
CASGTVRTPVQHF
TGTGCCAGCGGGACAGTAAGAACCCCCGTCCAGCATTTT
>once|TRBV10-3|.|TRBJ1-3
CAISERWGVFSGNTIYF
TGTGCCATCAGTGAGAGGTGGGGCGTCTTCTCTGGAAACACCATATATTTT
>.|TRBV5-6|.|TRBJ2-2
CASSFGAPPGELFF
TGTGCCAGCAGCTTTGGGGCCCCCCCCGGGGAGCTGTTTTTT
>.|TRBV5-1|.|TRBJ1-5
CASSFRGGQGLPQHF
TGCGCCAGCAGCTTCCGGGGGGGGCAGGGGCTGCCCCAGCATTTT
>.|TRBV28|TRBD1|TRBJ2-1
CASSLFGTGRSYNEQFF
TGTGCCAGCAGTTTATTCGGGACAGGCCGCTCCTACAATGAGCAGTTCTTC
>.|TRBV3-1/TRBV3-2|.|TRBJ1-5
CASSPRGLDQPQHF
TGTGCCAGCAGCCCCCGTGGACTGGATCAGCCCCAGCATTTT
>.|TRBV11-2|.|TRBJ2-3
CASSLAGADTQYF
TGTGCCAGCAGCTTAGCGGGGGCAGATACGCAGTATTTT
>.|TRBV12-3/TRBV12-4|.|TRBJ2-3
CASSRDGTDTQYF
TGTGCCAGCAGTCGAGATGGCACAGATACGCAGTATTTT